A single sample gave rise to the 27 T cell receptor beta chains below, sequenced in a study of glioma-infiltrating T cells. Using RNA template, CDR3s of TCR alpha and beta were amplified with iRepertoire arm-PCR. Each CDR3 protein is one row after TCRdb ran MiXCR on the multiplex PCR reads. The sample carries tens of thousands of distinct CDR3 sequences, 20% to 25% recorded once. Sequenced material: glioma tissue, nonneoplastic brain tissue, or PBMCs (not recorded which). The origin of the receptors is a human donor with low-grade glioma or glioblastoma, undergoing nonglioma brain surgery, or in good health (not recorded which).

The chain employs TRBV19 and TRBJ1-1; 7 nucleotides align to TRBD1. Germline CDR1 is LNHDA and CDR2 is SQIVND (reference sequence). The CDR3 has 16 amino acids. V dropped 5 bases and J dropped 0; count of bases not matched to a gene: 9. As DNA, the CDR3 is TGTGCCAGTAGTTCCGACAGGGTACAAATGAACACTGAAGCTTTCTTT. Its translation: CASSSDRVQMNTEAFF.

This clonotype has just a few counts. The V and J genes are TRBV7-6 and TRBJ2-1; 14 positions agree with TRBD2. This CDR3 comprises 18 residues. CDR1 is SGHVS, CDR2 FNYEAQ, per germline. V was clipped by 3 bases and J by 9 bases; unmatched bases: 13. In DNA, the CDR3 is TGTGCCAGCAGCTTTTGGCCGACTAGCGGGAGGGACGCGACTGAGCAGTTCTTC. Translating it yields CASSFWPTSGRDATEQFF.

V gene TRBV6-1 combines with J gene TRBJ2-7, with a possible D match to TRBD2 (6 bases). V was cut by 4 bases and J by 7 bases, with 17 bases left in between. Germline lookup yields CDR1 MNHNS and CDR2 SASEGT. This CDR3 is built from 14 residues. This CDR3 is CASSGSGLLNEQYF. The CDR3 DNA reads TGTGCCAGCAGTGGTAGCGGACTATTGAATGAGCAGTACTTC.

The genes are TRBV6-5 and TRBJ1-6; 7 bases match TRBD1. From germline, CDR1 is MNHEY and CDR2 SVGAGI. The CDR3 runs 15 residues. The ends lost 2 bases at V and 6 bases at J; junction bases unmatched: 4. The CDR3 nucleotides read TGTGCCAGCAGTTACACCCGGGACAGTAATTCACCCCTCCACTTT. This gives the protein CASSYTRDSNSPLHF.

Many counts were recorded for this clonotype. The gene calls are TRBV4-1 and TRBJ2-6; possible D gene TRBD1, 6 bases. Trimming cost V 0 bases and J 0 bases, with 15 bases left between them. Germline CDR1 MGHRA, CDR2 YSYEKL. This CDR3 has 19 amino acids. CDR3 amino acids: CASSQEPHRAISGANVLTF. The CDR3 nucleotides read TGCGCCAGCAGCCAAGAACCCCACAGGGCCATCTCTGGGGCCAACGTCCTGACTTTC.

J is TRBJ2-5 and V is TRBV12-3 or TRBV12-4, with 9 bases matching TRBD1. Germline trimming cut 6 bases from V and 1 base from J; bases unmatched to any gene: 6. This CDR3 region has 15 residues. The CDR3 region has the DNA TGTGCCAGCAGCCTACAGGGGGCTCTCCAAGAGACCCAGTACTTC. Protein: CASSLQGALQETQYF.

Comment on this clonotype: A read error is possible here, since a much larger clone lies one base away. V usage is TRBV7-6 and J usage is TRBJ2-7, with D perhaps matching TRBD1 (6 bases). Germline-derived CDR1 and CDR2 are SGHVS and FNYEAQ. The V and J ends lost 4 bases and 0 bases respectively, with 13 bases between them. This CDR3 is built from 15 residues. CDR3 DNA sequence: TGTGCCAGCAGCTCACGGACAGCTCCCTCCTACGAGCAGTACTTC. Translation: CASSSRTAPSYEQYF.

This chain connects TRBV19 to TRBJ1-5; no firm D call. Germline loops: CDR1 LNHDA, CDR2 SQIVND (reference sequence). Trimming removed 10 bases at V and 3 bases at J, with 16 bases between. CDR3 length equals 14 residues. The CDR3 sequence: CATTTPANNQPQHF. The CDR3 coding sequence is TGTGCCACTACTACCCCAGCCAACAATCAGCCCCAGCATTTT.

CDR3 sequence: CASSPGRNSNQPQHF. The CDR3 coding sequence is TGTGCCAGCTCACCTGGCAGGAATAGCAATCAGCCCCAGCATTTT. The J gene is TRBJ1-5, the V gene TRBV18; D is unclear. The CDR3 runs to 15 residues. Trimming stripped 3 bases from V and 0 bases from J, with 9 bases between. CDR1 is KGHSH and CDR2 is LQKENI in the germline V gene.

This clonotype was observed at least ten times. The genes are TRBV19 and TRBJ1-5; TRBD1 matches 12 bases. CDR1 LNHDA and CDR2 SQIVND come from the germline V gene (reference sequence). Trimming at V came to 5 bases and at J to 2 bases, leaving 13 bases not matched to a gene. This CDR3 region has 19 residues. The chain's CDR3 is CASSPRGTGGGKRNQPQHF. The CDR3 DNA follows: TGTGCCAGTAGTCCCCGGGGGACAGGGGGCGGAAAACGCAATCAGCCCCAGCATTTT.

This clonotype appeared many times. The J gene is TRBJ2-7, the V gene TRBV5-1; possibly TRBD2 for D (5 bases). This CDR3 has 14 residues. Germline CDR1 reads SGHRS; CDR2 reads YFSETQ. The V gene lost 0 bases and the J gene lost 1 base, with 8 bases spanning the gap. The DNA for the CDR3 is TGCGCCAGCAGCTTGGGTAGCGAATCCTACGAGCAGTACTTC. It encodes CASSLGSESYEQYF.

This clonotype was detected many times. The chain couples TRBV2 to TRBJ2-7; D not resolved. The CDR3 is 13 residues long. Looked up from germline, CDR1 is SNHLY and CDR2 is FYNNEI. The germline V and J ends were trimmed by 7 bases and 0 bases, with 10 bases remaining between them. For the CDR3, the DNA is TGTGCCAGCACCGCGACAAACTCCTACGAGCAGTACTTC. Translated, it gives CASTATNSYEQYF.

Turning to this clonotype: A single base separates this from a much larger clone, so it may be a read error. J is TRBJ2-3 and V is TRBV19; tentative D call: TRBD1 (6 bases). The CDR3 covers 13 residues. In germline, CDR1 is LNHDA, CDR2 SQIVND (reference sequence). The CDR3 DNA reads TGTTCCAGTAGTACCGGACAGACGGATACGCAGTATTTT. This gives the protein CSSSTGQTDTQYF.

This clonotype was picked up many times. The chain carries TRBV7-2 and TRBJ2-5, with D unclear. Germline V gene lookup returns CDR1 SGHTA and CDR2 FQGNSA. Trimming took off 5 bases at V and 4 bases at J, with 20 bases between the two ends. The CDR3 extends over 16 amino acids. This chain's CDR3 is CASSGDRRIRGETQYF. CDR3 in DNA: TGTGCCAGCAGCGGAGACCGGCGGATTCGAGGAGAGACCCAGTACTTC.

Comments on this clonotype: A much larger clonotype is one base distant, so this may be a read error. J is TRBJ1-1 and V is TRBV7-2, with 9 nucleotides matching TRBD1. Per the germline V gene, CDR1 is SGHTA and CDR2 is FQGNSA. With 5 bases clipped from V and 3 bases from J, the junction kept 4 bases outside the gene matches. This CDR3 region has 14 residues. The DNA for the CDR3 is TGTGCCAGCAGCCCAAACAGGGGGCACACTGAAGCTTTCTTT. Its protein product is CASSPNRGHTEAFF.

In this sample, this clonotype turned up many times. The V and J genes are TRBV6-1 and TRBJ2-7; 10 bases match TRBD1. CDR1 is MNHNS, CDR2 SASEGT, per germline. The CDR3 is 14 residues long. V was clipped by 6 bases and J by 6 bases; unmatched bases: 8. The CDR3 protein is CASRIRDRGPEQYF. The CDR3 nucleotides are TGTGCCAGCAGGATCCGGGACAGGGGTCCCGAGCAGTACTTC.

This clonotype was observed many times. This rearrangement joins TRBV6-5 to TRBJ2-1, with TRBD2 matching 7 bases. The ends lost 0 bases at V and 9 bases at J; junction bases unmatched: 14. Germline CDR1 reads MNHEY; CDR2 reads SVGAGI. The CDR3 loop spans 17 amino acids. The CDR3 sequence is CASSYSGLGEGLSEQFF. The CDR3 nucleotides are TGTGCCAGCAGTTACTCGGGCCTAGGGGAGGGCCTTAGTGAGCAGTTCTTC.

This clonotype occurred many times. This chain connects TRBV27 to TRBJ2-1, with 13 nucleotides matching TRBD2. Trimming cost V 5 bases and J 8 bases; bases outside gene matches: 9. Germline assignment: CDR1 MNHEY and CDR2 SMNVEV (reference sequence). The CDR3 has 16 amino acids. CDR3 DNA: TGTGCCAGCAGTCGATGGACTAGCGGGGGACGGGATGAGCAGTTCTTC. Its translation is CASSRWTSGGRDEQFF.

This clonotype was observed at least ten times. CDR3 sequence reads: CASSQDPGVLGWPQHF. CDR3 nucleotides: TGCGCCAGCAGCCAAGATCCGGGAGTTTTGGGGTGGCCCCAGCATTTT. The chain joins TRBV4-1 to TRBJ1-5; the D is unclear. The V gene's germline CDR1 is MGHRA and CDR2 YSYEKL. The CDR3 runs to 16 residues. V dropped 0 bases and J dropped 9 bases, with 18 bases sitting between them.

This chain joins TRBV18 and TRBJ2-7; D is unclear. Trimming shortened V by 4 bases and J by 10 bases, and 11 bases separated the two germline ends. This CDR3 spans 11 amino acids. In germline, CDR1 is KGHSH, CDR2 LQKENI. CDR3 protein: CASSLDWFQYF. The DNA of the CDR3 is TGTGCCAGCTCACTAGACTGGTTCCAGTACTTC. Using reference TRBV18 and TRBJ2-7 for the parts outside the CDR3, the full variable domain is NAGVMQNPRHLVRRRGQEARLRCSPMKGHSHVYWYRQLPEEGLKFMVYLQKENIIDESGMPKERFSAEFPKEGPSILRIQQVVRGDSAAYFCASSLDWFQYFGPGTRLTVT.

This clonotype was counted at least ten times. The chain is built from TRBV20-1 and TRBJ1-2, with 7 bases lining up with TRBD1. The CDR3 is 13 residues long. V lost 5 bases, J lost 6 bases, and 9 bases stayed unmatched. Germline V gene lookup returns CDR1 DFQATT and CDR2 SNEGSKA (reference sequence). The CDR3 region is CSADVTGTDGYTF. CDR3 DNA sequence: TGCAGTGCTGACGTTACCGGGACAGATGGCTACACCTTC.

In the case of this clonotype: The conserved phenylalanine or tryptophan is not found at the CDR3 terminus, so this likely reflects a read error. The J gene is TRBJ1-2, the V gene TRBV20-1; D is unclear. Trimming took 3 bases from V and 1 from J, leaving 9 bases between them. Germline V lookup: CDR1 DFQATT, CDR2 SNEGSKA (reference sequence). The CDR3 sequence is 13 residues long. The CDR3 region has the DNA TGCAGTGCTAGTCTGGATAGTAACTATGGCTACACCCTC. This codes for CSASLDSNYGYTL.

The sample holds many counts of this clonotype. The CDR3 region is CASSQEVGGSYNEQFF. CDR3 DNA sequence: TGTGCCAGCAGCCAAGAAGTCGGAGGGAGCTACAATGAGCAGTTCTTC. This chain uses TRBV4-2 with TRBJ2-1, with D possibly being TRBD2 (6 bases). CDR1 and CDR2 (germline): LGHNA, YNFKEQ. This CDR3 spans 16 amino acids. Trimming removed 0 bases from V and 3 bases from J, with 12 bases in between.

This clonotype turned up a few times. The chain recombines TRBV2 with TRBJ1-4; D might be TRBD1 (6 bases). CDR3 length: 19 residues. Germline CDR1 is SNHLY and CDR2 is FYNNEI. With 6 bases removed from V and 5 bases from J, the gap between germline ends came to 28 bases. CDR3 sequence: CASRRRARSGGEANEKLFF. CDR3 in DNA: TGTGCCAGCAGGCGTCGGGCCCGATCGGGGGGCGAAGCGAATGAAAAACTGTTTTTT. The full variable domain, completed using reference TRBV2 and TRBJ1-4, is EPEVTQTPSHQVTQMGQEVILRCVPISNHLYFYWYRQILGQKVEFLVSFYNNEISEKSEIFDDQFSVERPDGSNFTLKIRSTKLEDSAMYFCASRRRARSGGEANEKLFFGSGTQLSVL.

This clonotype was seen a few times. The J gene is TRBJ2-1, the V gene TRBV5-1; 8 bases are shared with TRBD2. CDR3 length equals 15 residues. The V gene end was trimmed by 0 bases and the J gene end by 3 bases; junction bases not matched to a gene: 2. The germline CDR1 and CDR2 sequences are SGHRS and YFSETQ. For the CDR3, the DNA is TGCGCCAGCAGCTTGGGAGCGGGGGTCTACAATGAGCAGTTCTTC. This gives the protein CASSLGAGVYNEQFF. Together with reference TRBV5-1 and TRBJ2-1, the CDR3 gives the full variable domain: KAGVTQTPRYLIKTRGQQVTLSCSPISGHRSVSWYQQTPGQGLQFLFEYFSETQRNKGNFPGRFSGRQFSNSRSEMNVSTLELGDSALYLCASSLGAGVYNEQFFGPGTRLTVL.

This clonotype showed up many times. The V gene is TRBV6-1, the J gene TRBJ2-2; tentative D call: TRBD1 (7 bases). CDR1 and CDR2 (germline): MNHNS, SASEGT. The V gene lost 5 bases and the J gene lost 3 bases, with 13 bases spanning the gap. This CDR3 comprises 15 residues. CDR3 nucleotides: TGTGCCAGCAGTAGGAGGGGGCGAGACACCGGGGAGCTGTTTTTT. Residues: CASSRRGRDTGELFF.

This clonotype showed up many times. The genes are TRBV6-1 and TRBJ2-3, with TRBD2 matching over 7 bases. V was pared by 4 bases and J by 3 bases, with 7 bases of the junction left unmatched. The CDR3 has 15 amino acids. Germline V gene lookup returns CDR1 MNHNS and CDR2 SASEGT. In DNA, the CDR3 is TGTGCCAGCAGTGTCTACGGGACTAAGACAGATACGCAGTATTTT. Encoded protein: CASSVYGTKTDTQYF.